By sample share, the clone carrying this T cell receptor beta chain is medium-sized. Its antigen is unidentified. Time point noted: sample taken at primary tumor resection. TCRdb recomputed calls from the 5' RACE reads with MiXCR, one row per CDR3 protein. The data hold about 10,000 distinct CDR3 sequences, with around 10% observed a single time. The source of the sample is a study of spatial heterogeneity in lung cancer. Findings and limits, study-wide: Within tumors, counts of expanded alpha and beta TCRs tracked tumor mutation counts.

The germline gives CDR1 SGHRS, CDR2 YFSETQ. V lost 4 bases and J lost 5, with 16 bases in between. The CDR3 has 14 residues. The chain uses TRBV5-1 and TRBJ2-7; the D call may be TRBD1 or TRBD2 (5 bases each). This TCR came from a male donor with early-stage non-small cell lung cancer. The source material was lung tumor tissue, sampled at surgery. The CDR3 here is CASSMSGTLNEQYF. For the CDR3, the DNA is TGCGCCAGCAGCATGTCAGGGACGCTGAACGAGCAGTACTTC.